This entry is about one TCR beta chain. Its specific antigen is unknown. The sample holds no much larger clone one base away, and base qualities are not on file. The library was prepared using the immunoSEQ multiplex PCR assay. The source is immuneACCESS, and TCRdb retained only in-frame sequences with V and J called. Part of the clones is not carried over; for the studies checked, unresolved V genes explain less than half of this, and the remainder is unexplained. The sample table records about 70,000 clones; approximately 96% of these occur just once. The ten largest clones take up 0.3% to 0.45% of the sample. CDR1 SGHNT and CDR2 YENEEA are derived from the germline V gene. The CDR3 contains 12 residues, cysteine and phenylalanine counted. The entry retains the CDR3 DNA only, 36 bases that are in frame from base 1. V loses 5 bases, J loses 3 bases, and the germline ends lie 6 bases apart. The entry originates in a study of technical replicates of blood from a few donors (dated by TCRdb to 2016 to 2017).

Here the chain combines TRBV11-3 and TRBJ2-3; the best D guess is TRBD2, with 5 bases matching. The material sequenced was T cells isolated from PBMCs. The TCR originated in a human donor in good health. The CDR3 reads as follows: CASSTGTDTQYF. The DNA is as follows: TGTGCCAGCAGCACGGGGACAGATACGCAGTATTTT.